The 9 T cell receptor beta chains below all came from one sample that was sequenced in a study of T-cell reconstitution after alpha-beta-depleted transplantation in children. Preparation of the TCRbeta library used unique molecular identifiers. TCRdb reanalysed the PCR reads using MiXCR and keeps one entry per CDR3 protein. This sample carries more than 150,000 distinct CDR3 sequences, about 6.8% of them seen once, and the ten largest clones take 3% to 3.5%. The starting material was PBMCs from the stem cell graft donor, obtained from the stem cell graft. All receptors derive from a human donor who donated a stem cell graft to a child with Wiskott-Aldrich syndrome.

This clonotype has just one count. This chain joins TRBV7-2 and TRBJ2-2; 8 bases fit TRBD2. With 2 bases clipped from V and 2 bases from J, the junction kept 7 bases outside the gene matches. The germline V gene encodes CDR1 SGHTA and CDR2 FQGNSA. The CDR3 runs to 17 residues. CDR3 loop: CASSLFSGVLNTGELFF. The DNA of the CDR3 is TGTGCCAGCAGCTTATTTAGCGGGGTCCTTAACACCGGGGAGCTGTTTTTT.

CDR3 sequence: CASSLDGGVHQPQHF. The CDR3 nucleotides are TGTGCCAGCAGTTTAGACGGGGGAGTCCATCAGCCCCAGCATTTT. This chain connects TRBV12-3 or TRBV12-4 to TRBJ1-5; tentative D call: TRBD1 (5 bases). The CDR3 extends over 15 amino acids. V dropped 1 base and J dropped 5 bases, with 12 bases sitting between them.

The CDR3 sequence: CAGGDGNTGELFF. CDR3 DNA: TGTGCCGGGGGGGACGGTAACACCGGGGAGCTGTTTTTT. The rearrangement joins TRBV19 to TRBJ2-2, with TRBD2 matching 7 bases. Trimming cost V 11 bases and J 2 bases; bases outside gene matches: 5. The CDR3 runs to 13 residues. Germline assignment: CDR1 LNHDA and CDR2 SQIVND (reference sequence).

This clonotype was recorded at least ten times. The gene calls are TRBV29-1 and TRBJ1-5, with D hard to call. There are 13 residues in the CDR3. Trimming took off 8 bases at V and 2 bases at J, with 13 bases between the two ends. Germline V CDR1 and CDR2: SQVTM, ANQGSEA. This chain's CDR3 is CSSSDGGNQPQHF. CDR3 nucleotides: TGCAGCTCCTCGGATGGTGGCAATCAGCCCCAGCATTTT.

This clonotype has ten or more counts. The chain has TRBV20-1 and TRBJ2-7; no clear D gene. Trimming removed 4 bases from V and 3 bases from J, with 7 bases in between. This CDR3 has 11 amino acids. Germline CDR1 is DFQATT and CDR2 is SNEGSKA (reference sequence). The CDR3: CSATLNYEQYF. The CDR3 DNA is TGCAGTGCTACCCTAAACTACGAGCAGTACTTC.

This clonotype was detected many times. V and J are TRBV7-9 and TRBJ1-6; D unclear. Trimming took 2 bases from V and 9 from J, leaving 5 bases between them. The CDR3 totals 12 residues. Germline lookup yields CDR1 SEHNR and CDR2 FQNEAQ (reference sequence). The CDR3 DNA reads as TGTGCCAGCAGCTTACTGAGTTCACCCCTCCACTTT. It is translated as CASSLLSSPLHF.

The table lists this clonotype with many counts. V gene TRBV24-1 combines with J gene TRBJ2-2, with TRBD1 identical over 10 bases. CDR1 KGHDR and CDR2 SFDVKD come from the germline V gene. The trim removed 6 bases at V and 3 bases at J, leaving 3 bases unmatched. The CDR3 runs to 15 residues. In DNA form, the CDR3 reads TGTGCCACCAGTCCTGGGACAGGGGACACCGGGGAGCTGTTTTTT. Amino acid sequence: CATSPGTGDTGELFF.

This chain uses TRBV12-3 or TRBV12-4 with TRBJ2-1; the match to TRBD2 covers 8 bases. The V gene end was trimmed by 2 bases and the J gene end by 8 bases; junction bases not matched to a gene: 8. This CDR3 comprises 15 residues. The CDR3: CASSLSAGGFHEQFF. CDR3 nucleotide sequence: TGTGCCAGCAGTTTATCGGCGGGGGGCTTCCATGAGCAGTTCTTC.

In this sample, this clonotype turned up many times. This sequence joins TRBV20-1 and TRBJ2-5, with 8 bases matching TRBD2. The CDR3 has 16 amino acids. The V segment lost 0 bases and the J segment 1 base; nucleotides outside the gene matches: 7. Germline CDR1 is DFQATT and CDR2 is SNEGSKA (reference sequence). This chain's CDR3 is CSARDFKSGSQETQYF. CDR3 DNA sequence: TGCAGTGCTAGAGATTTTAAGAGCGGGAGCCAAGAGACCCAGTACTTC.